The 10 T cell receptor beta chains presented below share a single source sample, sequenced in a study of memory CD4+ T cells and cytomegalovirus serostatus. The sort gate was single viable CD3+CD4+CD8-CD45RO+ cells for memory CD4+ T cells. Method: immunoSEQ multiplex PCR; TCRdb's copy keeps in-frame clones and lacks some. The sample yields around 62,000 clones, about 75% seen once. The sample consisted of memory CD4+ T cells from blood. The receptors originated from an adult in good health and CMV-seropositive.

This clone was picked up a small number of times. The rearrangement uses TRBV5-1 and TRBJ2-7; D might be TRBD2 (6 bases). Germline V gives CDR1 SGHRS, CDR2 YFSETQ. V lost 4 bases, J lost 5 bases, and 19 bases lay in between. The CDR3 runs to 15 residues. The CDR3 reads CASSPLRRETDEQYF. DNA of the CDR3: TGCGCCAGCAGCCCATTGAGGAGGGAGACAGACGAGCAGTACTTC. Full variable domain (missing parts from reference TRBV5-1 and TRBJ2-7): KAGVTQTPRYLIKTRGQQVTLSCSPISGHRSVSWYQQTPGQGLQFLFEYFSETQRNKGNFPGRFSGRQFSNSRSEMNVSTLELGDSALYLCASSPLRRETDEQYFGPGTRLTVT.

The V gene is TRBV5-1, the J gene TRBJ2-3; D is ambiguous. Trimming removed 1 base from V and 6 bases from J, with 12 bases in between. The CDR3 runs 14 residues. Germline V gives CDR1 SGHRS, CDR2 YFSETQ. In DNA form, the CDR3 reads TGCGCCAGCAGCTTGCGGGCAGCCCCGGATACGCAGTATTTT. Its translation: CASSLRAAPDTQYF.

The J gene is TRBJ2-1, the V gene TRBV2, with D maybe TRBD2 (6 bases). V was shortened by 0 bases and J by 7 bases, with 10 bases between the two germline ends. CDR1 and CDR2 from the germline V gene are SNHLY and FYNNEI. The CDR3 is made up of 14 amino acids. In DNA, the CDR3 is TGTGCCAGCAGTGAAGCGGGGGGTAAGAATGAGCAGTTCTTC. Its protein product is CASSEAGGKNEQFF.

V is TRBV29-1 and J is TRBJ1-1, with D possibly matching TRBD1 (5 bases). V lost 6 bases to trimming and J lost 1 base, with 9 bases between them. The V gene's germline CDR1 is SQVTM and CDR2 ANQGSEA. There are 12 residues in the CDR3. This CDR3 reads CSVDQGNTEAFF. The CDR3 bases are TGCAGCGTCGACCAGGGGAACACTGAAGCTTTCTTT.

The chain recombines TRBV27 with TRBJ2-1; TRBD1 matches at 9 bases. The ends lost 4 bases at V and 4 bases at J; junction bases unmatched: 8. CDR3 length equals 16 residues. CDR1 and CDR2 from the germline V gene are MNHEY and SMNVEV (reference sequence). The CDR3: CASSSLTGGGYNEQFF. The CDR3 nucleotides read TGTGCCAGCAGTTCCCTGACAGGGGGAGGGTACAATGAGCAGTTCTTC.

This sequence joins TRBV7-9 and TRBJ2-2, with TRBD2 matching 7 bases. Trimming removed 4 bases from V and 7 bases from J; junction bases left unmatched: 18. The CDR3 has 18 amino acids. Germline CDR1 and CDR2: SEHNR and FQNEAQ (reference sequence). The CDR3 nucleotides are TGTGCCAGCAGCTCGCCAACCCTCAAAGCGGGATCAGACGGGGAGCTGTTTTTT. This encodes CASSSPTLKAGSDGELFF.

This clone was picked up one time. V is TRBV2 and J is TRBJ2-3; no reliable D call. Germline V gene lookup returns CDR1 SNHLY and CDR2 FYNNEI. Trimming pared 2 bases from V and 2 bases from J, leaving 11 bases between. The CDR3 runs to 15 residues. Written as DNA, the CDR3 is TGTGCCAGCAGTGAAAACTCCCCCTACACAGATACGCAGTATTTT. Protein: CASSENSPYTDTQYF.

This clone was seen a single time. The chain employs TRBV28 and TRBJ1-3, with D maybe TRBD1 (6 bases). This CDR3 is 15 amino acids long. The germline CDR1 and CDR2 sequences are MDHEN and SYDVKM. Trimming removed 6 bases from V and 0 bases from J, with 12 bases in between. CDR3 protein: CASSPTGRSGNTIYF. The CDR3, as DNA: TGTGCCAGCAGCCCGACAGGCCGCTCTGGAAACACCATATATTTT.

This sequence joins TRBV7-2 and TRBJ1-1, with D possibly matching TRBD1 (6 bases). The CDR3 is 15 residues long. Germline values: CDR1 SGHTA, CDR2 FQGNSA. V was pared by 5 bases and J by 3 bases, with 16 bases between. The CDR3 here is CASSPRAGEYTEAFF. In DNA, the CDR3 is TGTGCCAGCAGCCCGAGGGCAGGGGAATACACTGAAGCTTTCTTT.

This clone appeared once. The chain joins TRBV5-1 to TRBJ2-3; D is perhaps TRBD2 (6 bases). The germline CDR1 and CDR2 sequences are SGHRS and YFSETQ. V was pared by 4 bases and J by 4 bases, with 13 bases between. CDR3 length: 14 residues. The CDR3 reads CASSPTGSPDTQYF. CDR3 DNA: TGCGCCAGCAGCCCAACCGGGAGCCCAGATACGCAGTATTTT.